The clone carrying this T cell receptor beta chain was picked up many times. These data originate in a study of T-cell reconstitution after alpha-beta-depleted transplantation in children. Using unique molecular identifiers, the investigators prepared the TCRbeta library. TCRdb reprocessed the PCR reads via MiXCR and lists one record per CDR3 protein. Among more than 550,000 distinct CDR3 sequences, about 10% were seen once, and the ten largest hold less than 5%. Trimming left V 3 bases short and J 0 bases short, with 4 bases between. Germline V gene lookup returns CDR1 KGHSH and CDR2 LQKENI. The CDR3 sequence is 13 residues long.

V and J are TRBV18 and TRBJ2-3; unclear D gene. This TCR came from a human donor who donated a stem cell graft to a child with acute myeloid leukemia. The sample here was PBMCs from the stem cell graft donor, taken from the stem cell graft. CDR3 nucleotide sequence: TGTGCCAGCTCACCCGCAAGCACAGATACGCAGTATTTT. Translation gives CASSPASTDTQYF.